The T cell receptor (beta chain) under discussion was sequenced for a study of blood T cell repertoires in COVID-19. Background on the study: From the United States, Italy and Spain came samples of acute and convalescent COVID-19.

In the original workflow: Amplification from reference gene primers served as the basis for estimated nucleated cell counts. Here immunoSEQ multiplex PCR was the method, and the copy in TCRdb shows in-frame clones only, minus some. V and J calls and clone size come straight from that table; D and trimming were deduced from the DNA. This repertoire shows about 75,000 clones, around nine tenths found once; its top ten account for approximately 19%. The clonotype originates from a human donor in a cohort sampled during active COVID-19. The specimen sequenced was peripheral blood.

CDR3 DNA sequence: TGTGCCAGCAGTGCAGTAATGGTCGGGGAGCAGTTCTTC. As protein: CASSAVMVGEQFF. The chain links TRBV2 to TRBJ2-1; D unclear. The CDR3 has 13 residues. Germline V gene data show CDR1 as SNHLY and CDR2 as FYNNEI. V gave up 4 bases and J gave up 10 bases, with 14 bases separating them. Using reference TRBV2 and TRBJ2-1 for the parts outside the CDR3, the full variable domain is EPEVTQTPSHQVTQMGQEVILRCVPISNHLYFYWYRQILGQKVEFLVSFYNNEISEKSEIFDDQFSVERPDGSNFTLKIRSTKLEDSAMYFCASSAVMVGEQFFGPGTRLTVL.